This T cell receptor beta chain was found in a study of Ad26.COV2.S vaccination and SARS-CoV-2 variants. Study at large: Within the COV1001 Ad26.COV2.S trial arm, the donor was enrolled. Ad26.COV2.S was injected intramuscularly once or twice, 56 days apart.

Profiled with immunoSEQ multiplex PCR; TCRdb holds only in-frame clones, not every one. The sample yields 300,000 to 350,000 clones, roughly 88% seen once. For this clone: Its antigen remains unknown.

V was pared by 1 base and J by 6 bases, with 10 bases between. The CDR3 runs 14 residues. CDR1 and CDR2 from the germline V gene are SGHTA and FQGTGA. Study observations and caveats: Reported post-vaccination CD8+ and CD4+ T cell responses to spike showed substantial breadth.

The sample's treatment: 19 received Ad26.COV2.S at low or high dose, single or two shots; roughly five received placebo; per-sample allocation not given. Following the first vaccine or placebo injection, samples were taken on day 63. The sample consisted of peripheral blood, taken in a trial of Ad26.COV2.S vaccine versus placebo. This clonotype was sampled from a person aged 18-65 years who received the Ad26.COV2.S COVID-19 vaccine or a placebo. The chain combines TRBV7-3 with TRBJ2-1; D uncertain. CDR3 DNA sequence: TGTGCCAGCAGCTTAAATCGACCCCCCAATGAGCAGTTCTTC. As protein: CASSLNRPPNEQFF.